This passage covers 23 T cell receptor beta chains from one sample sequenced in a study of T cell repertoires in cytomegalovirus infection. TCRdb fed the reads into MiXCR, producing one record per CDR3 protein. The sample has about 400,000 distinct CDR3 sequences; approximately 18% are singletons. The sample consisted of PBMCs. Every receptor here comes from a human donor in good health (CMV status not recorded). Some clones in this sample may be carry-over from other donors' samples.

This sequence joins TRBV10-3 and TRBJ2-7; TRBD1 matches 8 bases. This CDR3 is built from 13 residues. In germline, CDR1 is ENHRY, CDR2 SYGVKD. Germline trimming cut 4 bases from V and 6 bases from J; bases unmatched to any gene: 5. CDR3 coding DNA: TGTGCCATCAGTGGACTACAGGGGGGCGAGCAGTACTTC. Translation gives CAISGLQGGEQYF.

The rearrangement links TRBV20-1 to TRBJ2-5; D might be TRBD1 or TRBD2, each matching 5 bases. CDR3 size: 14 residues. The germline V gene has CDR1 DFQATT and CDR2 SNEGSKA (reference sequence). The V end lost 1 base, the J end lost 5 bases, and 14 bases lay between the germline ends. CDR3 DNA: TGCAGTGCTAGAGTGTCCAGCGAGGGGGAGACCCAGTACTTC. Amino acids: CSARVSSEGETQYF.

The DNA of the CDR3 is TGTGCCAGCAGCATTACCGGGACAGCTGCCTACGAGCAGTACTTC. Residues: CASSITGTAAYEQYF. The chain carries TRBV5-5 and TRBJ2-7, with 7 bases lining up with TRBD1. J gave up 2 bases and V 4 bases, and 9 bases lay outside the gene matches. The CDR3 has 15 amino acids. Germline V gives CDR1 SGHKS, CDR2 YYEKEE (reference sequence).

The chain recombines TRBV29-1 with TRBJ1-4; 8 bases fit TRBD1. The CDR3 covers 14 residues. The V gene end was trimmed by 7 bases and the J gene end by 3 bases; junction bases not matched to a gene: 7. CDR1 and CDR2 (germline): SQVTM, ANQGSEA. Here the CDR3 reads CSGTGTGSNEKLFF. The CDR3 DNA reads TGCAGCGGCACCGGGACAGGCTCTAATGAAAAACTGTTTTTT.

This rearrangement joins TRBV20-1 to TRBJ1-5; D might be TRBD1 (6 bases). CDR1 is DFQATT and CDR2 is SNEGSKA in the germline V gene (reference sequence). This CDR3 contains 13 residues. The V end was cut by 1 base, the J end by 9 bases, with 13 bases between. The CDR3 here is CSARGQADLPQHF. CDR3 DNA: TGCAGTGCTAGAGGACAGGCTGATCTGCCCCAGCATTTT.

The genes are TRBV11-2 and TRBJ2-4; possibly TRBD1 for D (6 bases). Per the germline V gene, CDR1 is SGHAT and CDR2 is FQNNGV. The V end lost 2 bases, the J end lost 9 bases, and 14 bases lay between the germline ends. CDR3 length equals 14 residues. The chain's CDR3 is CASSLTRTVGIQYF. CDR3 bases: TGTGCCAGCAGCTTAACCCGGACAGTTGGCATTCAGTACTTC.

This clonotype was counted many times. The V call is TRBV7-6, the J call TRBJ1-1; D is undetermined. The CDR3 is made up of 15 amino acids. Germline V lookup: CDR1 SGHVS, CDR2 FNYEAQ. Trimming removed 1 base at V and 0 bases at J, with 9 bases between. The CDR3 is CASSLDPRMNTEAFF. The CDR3, as DNA: TGTGCCAGCAGCTTAGACCCGAGGATGAACACTGAAGCTTTCTTT.

The table lists this clonotype with a few counts. V and J are TRBV5-8 and TRBJ1-4; D call uncertain. CDR3 length: 16 residues. From germline, CDR1 is SGHTS and CDR2 YDEGEE. The V and J ends lost 4 bases and 10 bases respectively, with 23 bases between them. CDR3 sequence reads: CASSLVVFPLNAKLFF. CDR3 DNA sequence: TGTGCCAGCAGCCTCGTCGTATTTCCATTAAACGCAAAACTGTTTTTT.

This clonotype came up many times. V and J are TRBV7-2 and TRBJ1-1; D is unresolved. This CDR3 spans 16 amino acids. In germline, CDR1 is SGHTA, CDR2 FQGNSA. V lost 2 bases and J lost 0, with 13 bases in between. The DNA for the CDR3 is TGTGCCAGCAGCTTACATTTCGCAAATATGAACACTGAAGCTTTCTTT. As protein: CASSLHFANMNTEAFF.

The rearrangement links TRBV4-1 to TRBJ2-1, with D uncertain. Looked up from germline, CDR1 is MGHRA and CDR2 is YSYEKL. This CDR3 is built from 16 residues. The V end lost 0 bases, the J end lost 1 base, and 10 bases lay between the germline ends. The CDR3 nucleotides read TGCGCCAGCAGCCAAGAACTTTCGCGGTCCTACAATGAGCAGTTCTTC. Translated: CASSQELSRSYNEQFF.

This clonotype was counted ten times or more. The chain uses TRBV7-2 and TRBJ2-3, with 9 bases lining up with TRBD2. V lost 2 bases and J lost 4; bases outside the gene matches: 4. CDR3 length: 15 amino acids. The germline gives CDR1 SGHTA, CDR2 FQGNSA. CDR3 sequence: CASSLIAGDSDTQYF. CDR3 sequence (DNA): TGTGCCAGCAGCTTAATAGCGGGAGATTCAGATACGCAGTATTTT.

The rearrangement uses TRBV7-9 and TRBJ2-2; D is undetermined. The V end was cut by 8 bases, the J end by 5 bases, with 6 bases between. Germline loops: CDR1 SEHNR, CDR2 FQNEAQ (reference sequence). This CDR3 contains 11 residues. This CDR3 reads CASLPTGELFF. CDR3 DNA: TGTGCCAGCTTACCAACCGGGGAGCTGTTTTTT. Based on the CDR3 plus reference TRBV7-9 and TRBJ2-2, the full variable domain is DTGVSQNPRHKITKRGQNVTFRCDPISEHNRLYWYRQTLGQGPEFLTYFQNEAQLEKSRLLSDRFSAERPKGSFSTLEIQRTEQGDSAMYLCASLPTGELFFGEGSRLTVL.

The chain links TRBV19 to TRBJ2-2, with D maybe TRBD1 (6 bases). Germline CDR1 and CDR2: LNHDA and SQIVND (reference sequence). The length of the CDR3 is 14 residues. V was pared by 9 bases and J by 0 bases, with 11 bases between. DNA of the CDR3: TGTGCCAGCAACAGGGACGCGAACACCGGGGAGCTGTTTTTT. It specifies CASNRDANTGELFF. Variable domain in full (rest from reference TRBV19 and TRBJ2-2): DGGITQSPKYLFRKEGQNVTLSCEQNLNHDAMYWYRQDPGQGLRLIYYSQIVNDFQKGDIAEGYSVSREKKESFPLTVTSAQKNPTAFYLCASNRDANTGELFFGEGSRLTVL.

The rearrangement joins TRBV7-2 to TRBJ2-2; 9 positions agree with TRBD2. CDR1 is SGHTA, CDR2 FQGNSA, per germline. The V and J ends lost 5 bases and 3 bases, in that order; junction bases with no gene match: 7. The CDR3 is 16 residues long. CDR3 DNA sequence: TGTGCCAGCAGCCCGTTAGCGGGGGCCTACACCGGGGAGCTGTTTTTT. Amino acids: CASSPLAGAYTGELFF.

The chain is built from TRBV11-2 and TRBJ2-2; 7 nucleotides agree with TRBD2. V was pared by 6 bases and J by 0 bases, with 7 bases of the junction left unmatched. Per germline, CDR1 SGHAT and CDR2 FQNNGV. The CDR3 runs 16 residues. The CDR3 is CASRQLLATNTGELFF. The DNA of the CDR3 is TGTGCCAGCAGGCAACTACTAGCGACGAACACCGGGGAGCTGTTTTTT.

Note on this clonotype: A read error may be the cause here, since a much bigger clone is one base away. The rearrangement uses TRBV5-4 and TRBJ1-5, with a possible D match to TRBD1 (5 bases). The CDR3 consists of 15 residues. The ends were cut back, 3 bases at V and 1 base at J, with 11 bases in the middle. CDR1 is SGHNT and CDR2 is YYREEE in the germline V gene (reference sequence). CDR3 residues: CASSWGGGSNQPQHF. CDR3 nucleotide sequence: TGTGCCAGCAGCTGGGGGGGTGGGAGCAATCAGCCCCAGCATTTT.

This clonotype was found many times. The chain recombines TRBV4-2 with TRBJ2-3; possible D gene TRBD2, 6 bases. The CDR3 extends over 14 amino acids. The germline CDR1 and CDR2 sequences are LGHNA and YNFKEQ. Trimming took off 1 base at V and 4 bases at J, with 9 bases between the two ends. The CDR3 nucleotides are TGTGCCAGCAGCCAAGGGGACTCCGCAGATACGCAGTATTTT. It translates to CASSQGDSADTQYF.

The chain is built from TRBV20-1 and TRBJ2-5; 11 nucleotides line up with TRBD2. V trimming: 5 bases; J trimming: 5 bases; junction bases outside the gene matches: 10. From germline, CDR1 is DFQATT and CDR2 SNEGSKA (reference sequence). This CDR3 is built from 15 residues. CDR3 nucleotide sequence: TGCAGTGCTCTAATAGCGGGGGGGCCCTGGGAGACCCAGTACTTC. This encodes CSALIAGGPWETQYF.

This clonotype was recorded at least ten times. V is TRBV7-9 and J is TRBJ1-1; D is uncertain. The germline CDR1 and CDR2 sequences are SEHNR and FQNEAQ (reference sequence). The V end was cut by 5 bases, the J end by 1 base, with 8 bases between. This CDR3 has 13 residues. The CDR3 is CASSRTENTEAFF. The CDR3 nucleotides read TGTGCCAGCAGCCGTACAGAGAACACTGAAGCTTTCTTT.

This clonotype was detected ten times or more. The rearrangement uses TRBV11-2 and TRBJ2-7; D might be TRBD2 (5 bases). V shed 1 base and J shed 3 bases, with 10 bases lying between them. Germline lookup yields CDR1 SGHAT and CDR2 FQNNGV. The CDR3 covers 14 residues. In nucleotides, the CDR3 is TGTGCCAGCAGCTTAGGGCGGGTCCTCTACGAGCAGTACTTC. It encodes CASSLGRVLYEQYF.

This clonotype was observed a few times. The rearrangement joins TRBV5-1 to TRBJ2-5; TRBD1 matches 9 bases. The CDR3 runs to 14 residues. Trimming took 4 bases from V and 5 from J; bases not matched to a gene: 6. Germline values: CDR1 SGHRS, CDR2 YFSETQ. For the CDR3, the DNA is TGCGCCAGCAGCGCGGGACAGGGTAGGGAGACCCAGTACTTC. Translation gives CASSAGQGRETQYF.

The chain uses TRBV11-2 and TRBJ1-4, with 9 positions matching TRBD1. CDR1 SGHAT and CDR2 FQNNGV come from the germline V gene. The CDR3 sequence is 16 residues long. V lost 6 bases to trimming and J lost 5 bases; unmatched junction nucleotides: 10. CDR3 region: CASSSSPGTGNEKLFF. The CDR3 DNA follows: TGTGCCAGCAGTTCTAGCCCCGGGACAGGGAATGAAAAACTGTTTTTT.

This chain connects TRBV2 to TRBJ2-2, with 8 bases identical to TRBD1. The germline gives CDR1 SNHLY, CDR2 FYNNEI. Trimming at V came to 8 bases and at J to 0 bases, leaving 2 bases not matched to a gene. The CDR3 spans 14 residues. The CDR3 coding sequence is TGTGCCAGCGGACAGGGTTCGAACACCGGGGAGCTGTTTTTT. Amino acids: CASGQGSNTGELFF.